This TCR beta chain originates from a study of blood T cell repertoires in COVID-19. On the study more broadly: COVID-19 samples from acute and convalescent phases originated in the United States, Italy and Spain.

The assay was immunoSEQ multiplex PCR, and TCRdb's table has in-frame clones only and misses some. The sample holds 200,000 to 250,000 clones, just over 90% seen once. Cohort allocation depended upon clinical history that participants reported. Cohort 3 donors were reported recovered after two negative PCRs, clearance, or symptom resolution. CDR3 length: 14 amino acids. CDR1 is SGHRS, CDR2 YFSETQ, per germline. Germline trimming cut 0 bases from V and 6 bases from J; bases unmatched to any gene: 5. The sequence came from a woman younger than 30 who had recovered from COVID-19. Sequencing was performed on PBMCs or T cells enriched from blood (not recorded which). The V call is TRBV5-1, the J call TRBJ2-7, with 8 bases matching TRBD1. The CDR3 here is CASSLVQGAGEQYF. The DNA of the CDR3 is TGCGCCAGCAGCTTGGTCCAGGGGGCGGGCGAGCAGTACTTC.